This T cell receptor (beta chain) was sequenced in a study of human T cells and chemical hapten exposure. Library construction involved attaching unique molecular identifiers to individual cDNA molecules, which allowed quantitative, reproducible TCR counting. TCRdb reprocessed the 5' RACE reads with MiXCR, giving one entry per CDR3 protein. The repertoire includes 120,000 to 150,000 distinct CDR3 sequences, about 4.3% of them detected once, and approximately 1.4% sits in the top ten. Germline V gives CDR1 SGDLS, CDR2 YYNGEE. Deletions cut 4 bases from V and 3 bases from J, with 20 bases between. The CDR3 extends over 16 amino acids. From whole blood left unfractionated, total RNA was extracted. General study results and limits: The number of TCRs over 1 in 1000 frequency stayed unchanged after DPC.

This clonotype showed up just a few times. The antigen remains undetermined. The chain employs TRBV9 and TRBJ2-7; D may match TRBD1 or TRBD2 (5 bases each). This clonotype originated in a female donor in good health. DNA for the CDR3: TGTGCCAGCAGCCCCGCCCGGGGCGGGCCCAACTACGAGCAGTACTTC. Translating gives CASSPARGGPNYEQYF.